This TCR beta chain was observed in a study of blood T cell repertoires in COVID-19. Across the study: Specimens from acute and convalescent COVID-19 originated in the United States, Italy and Spain. PBMCs, B-cell-depleted T cells, or T cells were the source of the cDNA or gDNA that made up the material.

The length of the CDR3 is 14 residues. CDR1 is MNHNY and CDR2 is SVGAGI in the germline V gene (reference sequence). Trimming pared 5 bases from V and 9 bases from J, leaving 17 bases between. In the study's own analysis: Reference gene primer amplification in the assay estimated nucleated cell counts. Assay used: immunoSEQ multiplex PCR; TCRdb lists only in-frame clones, some missing. The V and J calls and clone size are taken from that table; D and trimming were inferred from the DNA. Here the sample spans 150,000 to 200,000 clones, roughly 85% being singletons. This clonotype was sampled from a man aged 35 to 55 with acute or convalescent COVID-19. The V and J genes are TRBV6-6 and TRBJ2-1, with D perhaps TRBD2 (6 bases). Sequencing was performed on peripheral blood. The CDR3 loop reads CASSPGLPPVEQFF. CDR3 sequence (DNA): TGTGCCAGCAGTCCGGGACTCCCCCCTGTTGAGCAGTTCTTC.